This entry lists 13 T cell receptor beta chains sequenced from one sample in a study of cytomegalovirus exposure and HLA in healthy donors. Vbeta (60) and Jbeta (13) primers were used in the PCR. The repertoire was sequenced with immunoSEQ multiplex PCR; TCRdb's copy has only in-frame clones and lacks some. The data hold 130,000 to 150,000 clones, with 70% to 80% observed a single time. What was sequenced was PBMCs. Every receptor here comes from a female donor in good health and CMV-seronegative.

The rearrangement uses TRBV2 and TRBJ2-5, with 15 bases lining up with TRBD2. CDR1 and CDR2 (germline): SNHLY, FYNNEI. After removal of 6 bases from V and 5 bases from J, the junction contained 10 bases not matched to a gene. This CDR3 has 17 residues. The CDR3 region has the DNA TGTGCCAGCAGCGTCGGGACTAGCGGGGGGATCGGTGAGACCCAGTACTTC. Amino acid sequence: CASSVGTSGGIGETQYF.

This clone showed up just once. The V and J genes are TRBV5-6 and TRBJ1-5; TRBD1 is a possible D gene (6 bases). Germline V gene lookup returns CDR1 SGHDT and CDR2 YYEEEE. The CDR3 extends over 14 amino acids. With 3 bases removed from V and 7 bases from J, the gap between germline ends came to 14 bases. The CDR3 loop is CASSSWGLGQPQHF. The CDR3 nucleotides read TGTGCCAGCAGCTCCTGGGGGCTCGGCCAGCCCCAGCATTTT. Full variable domain (remainder filled in from reference TRBV5-6 and TRBJ1-5): DAGVTQSPTHLIKTRGQQVTLRCSPKSGHDTVSWYQQALGQGPQFIFQYYEEEERQRGNFPDRFSGHQFPNYSSELNVNALLLGDSALYLCASSSWGLGQPQHFGDGTRLSIL.

The V and J genes are TRBV7-9 and TRBJ2-5; D may be TRBD2 (6 bases). This CDR3 is 17 amino acids long. Germline CDR1 and CDR2: SEHNR and FQNEAQ (reference sequence). The V end was cut by 5 bases, the J end by 8 bases, with 27 bases between. The CDR3, as DNA: TGTGCCAGCAGCCCTCCTCCCGGGACTGGAGTCAGCAAAACCCAGTACTTC. Translated, it gives CASSPPPGTGVSKTQYF.

This chain uses TRBV5-6 with TRBJ2-7; a weak D match, TRBD1 (6 bases). This CDR3 contains 16 residues. Germline CDR1 SGHDT, CDR2 YYEEEE. V lost 2 bases to trimming and J lost 2 bases, with 17 bases between them. CDR3: CASSFGLAGVAYEQYF. In nucleotides, the CDR3 is TGTGCCAGCAGCTTCGGGTTGGCAGGGGTGGCCTACGAGCAGTACTTC.

Points on this clone: The junction does not match germline at one end; this may be a read error. This chain connects TRBV7-7 to TRBJ1-2; 9 nucleotides agree with TRBD1. The CDR3 length is 14 residues. Per the germline V gene, CDR1 is SSHAT and CDR2 is FNYEAQ (reference sequence). CDR3 nucleotides: TGTGCTAGCAGCTTAGGGACAGGGCCCTATGGCTACACCTTC. It translates to CASSLGTGPYGYTF.

This chain connects TRBV2 to TRBJ2-3; D is undetermined. Germline CDR1 is SNHLY and CDR2 is FYNNEI. V lost 3 bases to trimming and J lost 0 bases, with 7 bases between them. This CDR3 contains 14 residues. Here the CDR3 DNA reads TGTGCCAGCAGTGACCGGGTCAGCACAGATACGCAGTATTTT. Its protein is CASSDRVSTDTQYF.

The sample holds a few counts of this clone. The rearrangement joins TRBV5-5 to TRBJ2-3, with 7 bases that match TRBD1. V trimming: 0 bases; J trimming: 0 bases; junction bases outside the gene matches: 7. The CDR3 sequence is 17 residues long. Germline V gene lookup returns CDR1 SGHKS and CDR2 YYEKEE (reference sequence). CDR3 protein: CASSLVQGSTSTDTQYF. In nucleotides, the CDR3 is TGTGCCAGCAGCTTGGTACAGGGGTCGACTAGCACAGATACGCAGTATTTT.

The chain recombines TRBV2 with TRBJ2-3, with TRBD2 identical over 8 bases. Unmatched junction bases numbered 10, after V lost 5 bases and J lost 3 bases. CDR1 and CDR2 from the germline V gene are SNHLY and FYNNEI. The CDR3 extends over 16 amino acids. The CDR3 protein is CASSREAVAGTDTQYF. The CDR3 coding sequence is TGTGCCAGCAGTAGAGAGGCCGTAGCGGGGACAGATACGCAGTATTTT.

The V and J genes are TRBV30 and TRBJ2-4, with D uncertain. The V gene lost 0 bases and the J gene lost 0 bases, with 3 bases spanning the gap. CDR3 length equals 13 residues. Germline loops: CDR1 GTSNPN, CDR2 SVGIG (reference sequence). CDR3 sequence reads: CAWSVLAKNIQYF. The CDR3 coding sequence is TGTGCCTGGAGTGTTCTAGCCAAAAACATTCAGTACTTC.

The V and J genes are TRBV5-1 and TRBJ2-7; D not resolved. Trimming took off 0 bases at V and 5 bases at J, with 6 bases between the two ends. Germline V gene lookup returns CDR1 SGHRS and CDR2 YFSETQ. The CDR3 runs to 12 residues. CDR3 coding DNA: TGCGCCAGCAGCTTGGGCGCAAACGAGCAGTACTTC. This encodes CASSLGANEQYF. Full variable domain (outside the CDR3, taken from reference TRBV5-1 and TRBJ2-7): KAGVTQTPRYLIKTRGQQVTLSCSPISGHRSVSWYQQTPGQGLQFLFEYFSETQRNKGNFPGRFSGRQFSNSRSEMNVSTLELGDSALYLCASSLGANEQYFGPGTRLTVT.

The V gene is TRBV7-9, the J gene TRBJ1-1, with 7 bases matching TRBD1. The J segment lost 11 bases and the V segment lost 4 bases, leaving 13 bases of the junction unmatched. Germline V gene sequence: CDR1 SEHNR, CDR2 FQNEAQ (reference sequence). The CDR3 covers 14 residues. CDR3 nucleotides: TGTGCCAGCAGCTCGGGACAGAGTGAACTAAGGGCTTTCTTT. This translates into CASSSGQSELRAFF.

This clone has only a few counts. The rearrangement uses TRBV5-5 and TRBJ1-1; 7 bases fit TRBD1. Trimming removed 0 bases from V and 2 bases from J; junction bases left unmatched: 4. Germline lookup yields CDR1 SGHKS and CDR2 YYEKEE (reference sequence). The CDR3 runs to 15 residues. The CDR3 reads CASSLARGANTEAFF. CDR3 nucleotide sequence: TGTGCCAGCAGCTTGGCCAGGGGGGCAAACACTGAAGCTTTCTTT.

This chain connects TRBV29-1 to TRBJ1-1, with D tentatively TRBD1 (5 bases). The V gene lost 7 bases and the J gene lost 1 base, with 10 bases spanning the gap. The germline CDR1 and CDR2 sequences are SQVTM and ANQGSEA. This CDR3 region has 12 residues. CDR3 sequence (DNA): TGCAGCGCCGCGACAGCGAACACTGAAGCTTTCTTT. It translates to CSAATANTEAFF.